Following are 2 T cell receptor beta chains from one sample sequenced in a study of blood T cell repertoires in COVID-19. Measured with immunoSEQ multiplex PCR; TCRdb has only the in-frame clones, and not every one. Of under 250,000 clones detected, about three quarters appear once; the ten largest clones hold 7.2%. Sequencing was performed on peripheral blood. These receptors all come from a woman aged 70-85 years with acute or convalescent COVID-19.

The chain has TRBV7-9 and TRBJ1-5; a weak D match, TRBD1 (6 bases). The V gene's germline CDR1 is SEHNR and CDR2 FQNEAQ (reference sequence). Trimming took 1 base from V and 3 from J, leaving 7 bases between them. The CDR3 extends over 14 amino acids. CDR3 DNA sequence: TGTGCCAGCAGCTTAGGACAGGCCAATCAGCCCCAGCATTTT. As protein: CASSLGQANQPQHF.

The V call is TRBV23-1, the J call TRBJ1-2; D gene uncertain. TRBV23-1 is given ORF status, its function remaining uncertain. Trimming took 0 bases from V and 1 from J, leaving 9 bases between them. The CDR3 extends over 15 amino acids. The CDR3 is CASSQSRQFNYGYTF. The CDR3 DNA sequence: TGCGCCAGCAGTCAATCCAGGCAGTTTAACTATGGCTACACCTTC.